Listed here are 32 T cell receptor beta chains from one sample, sequenced in a study of blood T cell repertoires in COVID-19. Repertoires were generated with immunoSEQ multiplex PCR, while TCRdb's copy carries only in-frame clones and drops some. Of about 180,000 clones detected, approximately 85% appear once; the ten largest clones hold 9.8%. Specimen: peripheral blood. Receptors originate from a woman at least 80 years old with acute or convalescent COVID-19.

The chain links TRBV6-5 to TRBJ1-1, with D unclear. V gave up 6 bases and J gave up 1 base, with 12 bases separating them. This CDR3 is built from 14 residues. Germline V gives CDR1 MNHEY, CDR2 SVGAGI. The CDR3 DNA reads TGTGCCAGCAGAGCCTCCTCGGGGAACACTGAAGCTTTCTTT. Translating it yields CASRASSGNTEAFF.

V and J are TRBV12-3 or TRBV12-4 and TRBJ1-1; no clear D. V gave up 6 bases and J gave up 5 bases, with 7 bases separating them. The CDR3 totals 11 residues. In DNA, the CDR3 is TGTGCCAGCAGCTGGAGGACTGAAGCTTTCTTT. It translates to CASSWRTEAFF.

Only one count was recorded for this clone. This chain uses TRBV2 with TRBJ1-5, with D hard to call. In germline, CDR1 is SNHLY, CDR2 FYNNEI. V dropped 5 bases and J dropped 0 bases, with 17 bases sitting between them. The CDR3 is made up of 17 amino acids. CDR3 coding DNA: TGTGCCAGCAGTATATGGCAGGTGTCACATAGCAATCAGCCCCAGCATTTT. It specifies CASSIWQVSHSNQPQHF.

This clone has just a few counts. Different DNA sequences within this sample yield the same CDR3. The rearrangement uses TRBV5-1 and TRBJ2-5; TRBD2 matches at 13 bases. The CDR3 is 15 amino acids. Per the germline V gene, CDR1 is SGHRS and CDR2 is YFSETQ. Germline trimming cut 4 bases from V and 4 bases from J; bases unmatched to any gene: 4. Here the CDR3 reads CASSLGLAGVETQYF. Here the CDR3 DNA reads TGCGCCAGCAGCCTAGGACTAGCGGGAGTAGAGACCCAGTACTTC.

Worth noting for this clone: This CDR3 is also generated by other DNA sequences in the sample. The chain combines TRBV7-9 with TRBJ1-1; no reliable D call. This CDR3 is 13 amino acids long. The germline gives CDR1 SEHNR, CDR2 FQNEAQ (reference sequence). V gave up 6 bases and J gave up 4 bases, with 12 bases separating them. CDR3 coding DNA: TGTGCCAGCAGTCTAGAGGGAGTCACTGAAGCTTTCTTT. This codes for CASSLEGVTEAFF.

J is TRBJ1-1 and V is TRBV19; 8 bases align to TRBD1. Germline V lookup: CDR1 LNHDA, CDR2 SQIVND (reference sequence). This CDR3 has 14 amino acids. V shed 7 bases, J shed 2 bases, and the junction held 6 bases outside the gene matches. The CDR3 sequence is CASTNRGYNTEAFF. The CDR3 DNA reads as TGTGCCAGTACGAACAGGGGGTATAACACTGAAGCTTTCTTT.

This clone was counted only a few times. The rearrangement joins TRBV6-4 to TRBJ1-1; 8 bases are shared with TRBD1. V lost 4 bases to trimming and J lost 6 bases; unmatched junction nucleotides: 4. Per the germline V gene, CDR1 is MRHNA and CDR2 is SNTAGT. This CDR3 spans 13 amino acids. CDR3 in amino acids: CASSVGQGAEAFF. DNA for the CDR3: TGTGCCAGCAGTGTTGGACAGGGTGCTGAAGCTTTCTTT.

V is TRBV7-9 and J is TRBJ2-1, with D unclear. Germline lookup yields CDR1 SEHNR and CDR2 FQNEAQ (reference sequence). Trimming left V 1 base short and J 9 bases short, with 10 bases between. This CDR3 comprises 13 residues. The CDR3 region is CASSLVSTAEQFF. CDR3 coding DNA: TGTGCCAGCAGCTTAGTTTCGACTGCTGAGCAGTTCTTC.

The chain joins TRBV4-3 to TRBJ2-2; D is possibly TRBD1 (5 bases). Germline V CDR1 and CDR2: LGHNA, YSLEER. V shed 1 base and J shed 3 bases, with 12 bases lying between them. The CDR3 spans 16 residues. The CDR3 nucleotides read TGCGCCAGCAGCCAAGCGACCGACAGCTACACCGGGGAGCTGTTTTTT. It translates to CASSQATDSYTGELFF.

V usage is TRBV12-5 and J usage is TRBJ2-3; 8 bases line up with TRBD1. The V gene's germline CDR1 is LGHNT and CDR2 FRNRAP. The V gene end was trimmed by 5 bases and the J gene end by 4 bases; junction bases not matched to a gene: 8. This CDR3 spans 15 amino acids. The CDR3 sequence: CASGLTRGLADTQYF. The CDR3 nucleotides read TGTGCTAGTGGTCTAACCAGGGGGCTGGCAGATACGCAGTATTTT.

CDR3 sequence reads: CASRQDMRTSYEQYF. CDR3 nucleotides: TGTGCCAGCAGGCAGGACATGCGGACCTCCTACGAGCAGTACTTC. The chain combines TRBV27 with TRBJ2-7, with D perhaps TRBD1 (5 bases). V lost 6 bases and J lost 0, with 15 bases in between. Germline assignment: CDR1 MNHEY and CDR2 SMNVEV (reference sequence). CDR3 size: 15 residues.

This chain uses TRBV19 with TRBJ2-7, with D possibly being TRBD2 (6 bases). The CDR3 is 13 residues long. V lost 5 bases and J 3 bases, leaving 11 bases between the germline ends. Germline CDR1 reads LNHDA; CDR2 reads SQIVND (reference sequence). CDR3 bases: TGTGCCAGTAGTGGGGGTAGCGGCTACGAGCAGTACTTC. This encodes CASSGGSGYEQYF.

This chain connects TRBV9 to TRBJ1-2; TRBD1 aligns across 9 bases. The V gene's germline CDR1 is SGDLS and CDR2 YYNGEE. CDR3 length equals 16 residues. With 3 bases clipped from V and 3 bases from J, the junction kept 9 bases outside the gene matches. The CDR3 DNA is TGTGCCAGCAGCGCCCAGACGGACAGGGGCTACTATGGCTACACCTTC. Encoded protein: CASSAQTDRGYYGYTF. Full variable domain (rest looked up from reference TRBV9 and TRBJ1-2): DSGVTQTPKHLITATGQRVTLRCSPRSGDLSVYWYQQSLDQGLQFLIQYYNGEERAKGNILERFSAQQFPDLHSELNLSSLELGDSALYFCASSAQTDRGYYGYTFGSGTRLTVV.

This clone came up once. The V and J genes are TRBV19 and TRBJ1-5; 7 nucleotides match TRBD1. The V segment lost 1 base and the J segment 5 bases; nucleotides outside the gene matches: 11. This CDR3 is built from 17 residues. Germline V gives CDR1 LNHDA, CDR2 SQIVND (reference sequence). CDR3 region: CASSIVRQGGTDQPQHF. The CDR3 bases are TGTGCCAGTAGTATAGTTCGACAGGGAGGTACGGATCAGCCCCAGCATTTT.

V and J are TRBV19 and TRBJ2-1, with 12 bases lining up with TRBD2. Per the germline V gene, CDR1 is LNHDA and CDR2 is SQIVND (reference sequence). CDR3 length equals 18 residues. Trimming removed 6 bases from V and 4 bases from J; junction bases left unmatched: 13. This CDR3 reads CASSLKTSGSRGYNEQFF. CDR3 in DNA: TGTGCCAGTAGCCTGAAGACTAGCGGGAGCCGCGGGTACAATGAGCAGTTCTTC. Full variable domain (missing parts from reference TRBV19 and TRBJ2-1): DGGITQSPKYLFRKEGQNVTLSCEQNLNHDAMYWYRQDPGQGLRLIYYSQIVNDFQKGDIAEGYSVSREKKESFPLTVTSAQKNPTAFYLCASSLKTSGSRGYNEQFFGPGTRLTVL.

The CDR3 here is CATSGAGPTPFDTQYF. The CDR3 region has the DNA TGTGCCACCAGTGGGGCAGGCCCGACCCCCTTCGATACGCAGTATTTT. The chain has TRBV24-1 and TRBJ2-3; D remains ambiguous. This CDR3 has 16 amino acids. Trimming pared 5 bases from V and 6 bases from J, leaving 20 bases between. Germline-derived CDR1 and CDR2 are KGHDR and SFDVKD.

V and J are TRBV4-1 and TRBJ2-3, with 10 bases matching TRBD2. From germline, CDR1 is MGHRA and CDR2 YSYEKL. The CDR3 covers 17 residues. V shed 0 bases, J shed 7 bases, and the junction held 10 bases outside the gene matches. This chain's CDR3 is CASSQEVPSGGGYTQYF. DNA for the CDR3: TGCGCCAGCAGCCAAGAAGTCCCTAGCGGGGGAGGGTATACGCAGTATTTT.

For the CDR3, the DNA is TGTGCCAGCACCACAGGGACAGTAGCCTATGGCTACACCTTC. The encoded protein is CASTTGTVAYGYTF. The genes are TRBV6-5 and TRBJ1-2; the match to TRBD1 covers 7 bases. The CDR3 consists of 14 residues. Germline lookup yields CDR1 MNHEY and CDR2 SVGAGI. With 7 bases clipped from V and 4 bases from J, the junction kept 9 bases outside the gene matches.

This chain links TRBV19 with TRBJ1-1, with D possibly TRBD1 on 5 matching bases. Between the trimmed V and J ends, which lost 5 bases and 4 bases, there was a span of 17 bases. The CDR3 runs to 15 residues. The germline V gene has CDR1 LNHDA and CDR2 SQIVND (reference sequence). The CDR3 reads CASSVIAGGGTEAFF. DNA for the CDR3: TGTGCCAGTAGTGTTATAGCGGGGGGGGGCACTGAAGCTTTCTTT.

V and J are TRBV7-2 and TRBJ2-7, with a possible D match to TRBD1 (5 bases). The CDR3 totals 13 residues. Germline CDR1 and CDR2: SGHTA and FQGNSA. V lost 1 base and J lost 7, with 11 bases in between. The CDR3 sequence: CASSLERGWEQYF. CDR3 sequence (DNA): TGTGCCAGCAGCTTAGAAAGGGGTTGGGAGCAGTACTTC.

The genes are TRBV19 and TRBJ1-4, with TRBD1 as a possible D gene (6 bases). V lost 5 bases to trimming and J lost 5 bases, with 15 bases between them. The CDR3 has 15 residues. Germline V gene sequence: CDR1 LNHDA, CDR2 SQIVND (reference sequence). In DNA, the CDR3 is TGTGCCAGTAGTGCAGGGGACACTCGGAATGAAAAACTGTTTTTT. It specifies CASSAGDTRNEKLFF.

The chain is built from TRBV5-1 and TRBJ1-1; 8 bases map to TRBD1. The CDR3 extends over 13 amino acids. V lost 5 bases and J lost 0; bases outside the gene matches: 0. Germline CDR1 reads SGHRS; CDR2 reads YFSETQ. The CDR3 is CASRDRVNTEAFF. CDR3 sequence (DNA): TGCGCCAGCAGGGACAGGGTGAACACTGAAGCTTTCTTT.

This clone showed up just once. V usage is TRBV18 and J usage is TRBJ2-2; 13 bases agree with TRBD2. Germline CDR1 KGHSH, CDR2 LQKENI. The CDR3 has 19 amino acids. Trimming at V came to 2 bases and at J to 0 bases, leaving 6 bases not matched to a gene. In DNA, the CDR3 is TGTGCCAGCTCACCAGGACTAGCGGGAGAAGCCTCGAACACCGGGGAGCTGTTTTTT. This encodes CASSPGLAGEASNTGELFF.

This clone has just a few counts. The V gene is TRBV7-9, the J gene TRBJ2-5, with 9 nucleotides matching TRBD2. This CDR3 has 16 amino acids. From germline, CDR1 is SEHNR and CDR2 FQNEAQ (reference sequence). V was clipped by 5 bases and J by 5 bases; unmatched bases: 12. The CDR3 DNA reads as TGTGCCAGCAGCCGTTCGACCGGGACTAGCTATGAGACCCAGTACTTC. It is translated as CASSRSTGTSYETQYF.

V usage is TRBV9 and J usage is TRBJ1-2, with 7 nucleotides matching TRBD1. CDR3 size: 13 residues. Per the germline V gene, CDR1 is SGDLS and CDR2 is YYNGEE. V lost 6 bases to trimming and J lost 8 bases; unmatched junction nucleotides: 10. The DNA for the CDR3 is TGTGCCAGCACCGGACAGGACTTAGAAGGCTACACCTTC. This encodes CASTGQDLEGYTF.

This clone was seen just once. The chain employs TRBV10-3 and TRBJ2-7; TRBD2 aligns across 12 bases. V lost 10 bases, J lost 7 bases, and 11 bases stayed unmatched. The germline V gene has CDR1 ENHRY and CDR2 SYGVKD. The CDR3 has 14 residues. CDR3 nucleotide sequence: TGTGCCAGCAGCCTAGCGGGGGGGCGGAAAGAGCAGTACTTC. Protein sequence: CASSLAGGRKEQYF.

This chain connects TRBV4-1 to TRBJ2-3; tentative D call: TRBD2 (5 bases). CDR1 MGHRA and CDR2 YSYEKL come from the germline V gene. This CDR3 comprises 16 residues. Between the trimmed V and J ends, which lost 1 base and 1 base, there was a span of 12 bases. The chain's CDR3 is CASSQGSGDGTDTQYF. The CDR3 bases are TGCGCCAGCAGCCAAGGAAGCGGTGACGGCACAGATACGCAGTATTTT.

This sequence joins TRBV5-1 and TRBJ1-4; 7 nucleotides align to TRBD1. J lost 2 bases, V lost 5 bases, and 9 bases had no gene match. The CDR3 is 16 residues long. Germline V gives CDR1 SGHRS, CDR2 YFSETQ. In DNA, the CDR3 is TGCGCCAGCAGACCAACAGGGGCGGGCACTAATGAAAAACTGTTTTTT. Protein product: CASRPTGAGTNEKLFF.

The rearrangement uses TRBV10-3 and TRBJ2-3; D may be TRBD2 (7 bases). The CDR3 spans 12 residues. Germline values: CDR1 ENHRY, CDR2 SYGVKD. The V end was cut by 8 bases, the J end by 7 bases, with 13 bases between. The CDR3 is CAIGGGGYTQYF. The CDR3 DNA sequence: TGTGCCATCGGGGGGGGCGGATATACGCAGTATTTT.

This sequence joins TRBV2 and TRBJ1-5; tentatively, D is TRBD1 (6 bases). The V gene lost 5 bases and the J gene lost 9 bases, with 20 bases spanning the gap. Germline V gives CDR1 SNHLY, CDR2 FYNNEI. The CDR3 consists of 15 residues. The CDR3 DNA sequence: TGTGCCAGCAGTTCTCCACGGGTGGGAGGGGGGCCCCAGCATTTT. It codes for CASSSPRVGGGPQHF.

This sequence joins TRBV29-1 and TRBJ1-1; TRBD1 matches 8 bases. Germline V lookup: CDR1 SQVTM, CDR2 ANQGSEA. CDR3 length: 12 residues. The V gene end was trimmed by 6 bases and the J gene end by 5 bases; junction bases not matched to a gene: 5. The CDR3 sequence is CSVNRGRTEAFF. The CDR3 bases are TGCAGCGTAAACAGGGGGAGAACTGAAGCTTTCTTT.

The chain employs TRBV6-5 and TRBJ1-1, with TRBD1 matching 8 bases. CDR1 is MNHEY, CDR2 SVGAGI, per germline. The V gene end was trimmed by 2 bases and the J gene end by 0 bases; junction bases not matched to a gene: 5. This CDR3 has 16 residues. CDR3 coding DNA: TGTGCCAGCAGTTACACTCTGACAGGGGTGAACACTGAAGCTTTCTTT. Its translation: CASSYTLTGVNTEAFF.